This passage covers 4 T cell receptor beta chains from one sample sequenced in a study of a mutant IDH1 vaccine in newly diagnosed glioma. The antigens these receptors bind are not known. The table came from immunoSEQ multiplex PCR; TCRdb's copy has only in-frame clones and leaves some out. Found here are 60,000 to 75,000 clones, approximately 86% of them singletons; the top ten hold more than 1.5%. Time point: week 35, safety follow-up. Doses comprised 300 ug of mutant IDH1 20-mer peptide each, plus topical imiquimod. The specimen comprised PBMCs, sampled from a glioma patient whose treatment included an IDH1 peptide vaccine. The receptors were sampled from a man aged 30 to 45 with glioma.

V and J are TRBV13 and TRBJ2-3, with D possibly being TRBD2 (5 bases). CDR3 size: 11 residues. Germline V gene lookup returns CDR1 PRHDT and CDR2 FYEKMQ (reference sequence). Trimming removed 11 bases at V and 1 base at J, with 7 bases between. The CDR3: CAVRGTDTQYF. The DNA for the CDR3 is TGTGCCGTGAGGGGCACAGATACGCAGTATTTT.

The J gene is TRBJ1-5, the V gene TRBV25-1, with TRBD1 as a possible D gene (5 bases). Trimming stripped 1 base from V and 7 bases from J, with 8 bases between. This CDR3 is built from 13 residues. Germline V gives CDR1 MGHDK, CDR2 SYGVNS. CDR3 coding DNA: TGTGCCAGCAGTGAATTTGCAGGGCAGCCCCAGCATTTT. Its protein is CASSEFAGQPQHF.

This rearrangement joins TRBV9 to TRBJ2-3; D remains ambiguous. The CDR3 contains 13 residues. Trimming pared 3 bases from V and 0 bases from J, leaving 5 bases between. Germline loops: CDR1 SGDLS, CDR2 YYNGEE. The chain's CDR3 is CASSEGSTDTQYF. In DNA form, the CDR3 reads TGTGCCAGCAGCGAGGGAAGCACAGATACGCAGTATTTT.

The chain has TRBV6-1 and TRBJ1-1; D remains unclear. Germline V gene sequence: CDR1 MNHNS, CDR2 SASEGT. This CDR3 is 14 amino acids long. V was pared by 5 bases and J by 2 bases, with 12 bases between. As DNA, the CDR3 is TGTGCCAGCAGTACCTACAAGGAAAACACTGAAGCTTTCTTT. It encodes CASSTYKENTEAFF.